These 8 T cell receptor beta chains originate from one sample sequenced in a study of CD8 T cells in ankylosing spondylitis. TCRdb redid the calling of the 5' RACE reads with MiXCR, one entry per CDR3 protein. The sample lists 250,000 to 300,000 distinct CDR3 sequences; 15% to 20% were seen once. The sample was blood, either unsorted or a sorted T cell fraction (not recorded which). The receptor set was obtained from a male donor with ankylosing spondylitis or in good health (not recorded which).

The chain links TRBV29-1 to TRBJ2-1, with 12 bases identical to TRBD2. Trimming removed 3 bases from V and 7 bases from J; junction bases left unmatched: 4. The V gene's germline CDR1 is SQVTM and CDR2 ANQGSEA. The CDR3 has 14 residues. CDR3 sequence (DNA): TGCAGCGTTGAGTTTGGACTAGCGGGGAATGAGCAGTTCTTC. It yields the protein CSVEFGLAGNEQFF.

This clonotype occurred many times. The chain carries TRBV5-1 and TRBJ2-5; D is unresolved. CDR1 is SGHRS, CDR2 YFSETQ, per germline. The germline V and J ends were trimmed by 4 bases and 5 bases, with 12 bases remaining between them. The CDR3 sequence is 13 residues long. In DNA form, the CDR3 reads TGCGCCAGCAGCATGAGGTATGGGGAGACCCAGTACTTC. Translated, it gives CASSMRYGETQYF. The whole variable domain, filled in from reference TRBV5-1 and TRBJ2-5, reads KAGVTQTPRYLIKTRGQQVTLSCSPISGHRSVSWYQQTPGQGLQFLFEYFSETQRNKGNFPGRFSGRQFSNSRSEMNVSTLELGDSALYLCASSMRYGETQYFGPGTRLLVL.

This clonotype was detected a few times. V gene TRBV12-3 or TRBV12-4 combines with J gene TRBJ2-7; maybe TRBD2 (6 bases). CDR3 length: 15 residues. The V and J ends lost 4 bases and 1 base respectively, with 14 bases between them. The CDR3, as DNA: TGTGCCAGCAGTTACCGGGACTTGGGATCCTACGAGCAGTACTTC. Its translation: CASSYRDLGSYEQYF.

This clonotype was recorded a few times. V and J are TRBV10-3 and TRBJ2-5; D may correspond to TRBD1 or TRBD2 (5 bases each). Germline CDR1 and CDR2: ENHRY and SYGVKD. V lost 2 bases and J 5 bases, leaving 18 bases between the germline ends. This CDR3 contains 16 residues. CDR3 amino acids: CAISERLGAGSETQYF. CDR3 DNA sequence: TGTGCCATCAGTGAGCGCTTAGGGGCGGGCTCCGAGACCCAGTACTTC.

A few counts support this clonotype. The chain uses TRBV29-1 and TRBJ2-2, with D possibly TRBD2 on 5 matching bases. Germline lookup yields CDR1 SQVTM and CDR2 ANQGSEA. The CDR3 is made up of 13 amino acids. Trimming removed 3 bases from V and 6 bases from J, with 11 bases in between. This CDR3 is CSVEVPDSGELFF. DNA of the CDR3: TGCAGCGTTGAGGTTCCGGACTCCGGGGAGCTGTTTTTT.

This clonotype was picked up many times. V is TRBV28 and J is TRBJ2-5; D is undetermined. V lost 3 bases to trimming and J lost 8 bases, with 16 bases between them. Germline V CDR1 and CDR2: MDHEN, SYDVKM. This CDR3 region has 14 residues. The CDR3 region is CASSLVQIKDTQYF. The CDR3 DNA reads TGTGCCAGCAGTTTGGTACAAATCAAGGATACCCAGTACTTC.

This clonotype was observed at least ten times. This rearrangement joins TRBV7-9 to TRBJ2-4, with TRBD1 matching over 8 bases. V was clipped by 4 bases and J by 7 bases; unmatched bases: 9. This CDR3 comprises 15 residues. Germline V CDR1 and CDR2: SEHNR, FQNEAQ (reference sequence). The CDR3 sequence is CASSSSSGGGNIQYF. The CDR3 DNA follows: TGTGCCAGCAGCTCCTCCTCAGGGGGCGGGAACATTCAGTACTTC.

This clonotype was recorded a few times. This chain connects TRBV12-3 or TRBV12-4 to TRBJ2-5; D unclear. This CDR3 comprises 13 residues. Deletions cut 1 base from V and 4 bases from J, with 7 bases between. The CDR3, as DNA: TGTGCCAGCAGTTTAGGGGATACAGAGACCCAGTACTTC. It encodes CASSLGDTETQYF.